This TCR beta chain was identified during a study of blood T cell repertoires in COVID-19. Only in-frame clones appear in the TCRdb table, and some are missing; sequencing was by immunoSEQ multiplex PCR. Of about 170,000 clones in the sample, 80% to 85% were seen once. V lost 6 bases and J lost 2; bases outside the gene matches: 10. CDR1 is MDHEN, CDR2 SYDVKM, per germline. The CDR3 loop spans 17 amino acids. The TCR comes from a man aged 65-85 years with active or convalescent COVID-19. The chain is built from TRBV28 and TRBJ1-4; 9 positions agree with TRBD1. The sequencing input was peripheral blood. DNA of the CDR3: TGTGCCAGCAGCCGGACAGGGGCCGTCGCTACTAATGAAAAACTGTTTTTT. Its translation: CASSRTGAVATNEKLFF.